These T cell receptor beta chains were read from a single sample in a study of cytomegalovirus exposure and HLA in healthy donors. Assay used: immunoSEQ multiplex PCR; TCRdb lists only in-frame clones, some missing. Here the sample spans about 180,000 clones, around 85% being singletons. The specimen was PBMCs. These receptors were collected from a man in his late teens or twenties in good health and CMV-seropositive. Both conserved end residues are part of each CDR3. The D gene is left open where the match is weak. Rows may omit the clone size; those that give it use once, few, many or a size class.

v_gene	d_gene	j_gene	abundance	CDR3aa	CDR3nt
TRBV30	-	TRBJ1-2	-	CAWRVRGGDYGYTF	TGTGCCTGGAGGGTAAGGGGCGGAGACTATGGCTACACCTTC
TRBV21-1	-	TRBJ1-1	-	CASSMKQTANTEAFF	TGTGCCAGCAGCATGAAGCAGACAGCGAACACTGAAGCTTTCTTT
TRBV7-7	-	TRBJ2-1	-	CASSSSPGDNEQFF	TGTGCCAGCAGCTCTAGCCCCGGAGACAATGAGCAGTTCTTC
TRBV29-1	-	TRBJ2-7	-	CSVAERSPYEQYF	TGCAGCGTGGCTGAGAGGTCCCCCTACGAGCAGTACTTC
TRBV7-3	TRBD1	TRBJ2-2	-	CASSLGTGGKATGELFF	TGTGCCAGCAGCTTAGGTACAGGGGGCAAGGCCACCGGGGAGCTGTTTTTT
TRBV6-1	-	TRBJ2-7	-	CASSEPGVLLYEQYF	TGTGCCAGCAGTGAACCGGGGGTCCTTCTTTACGAGCAGTACTTC
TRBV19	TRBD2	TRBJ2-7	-	CASSILGGSSYEQYF	TGTGCCAGTAGTATATTAGGCGGGAGCTCCTACGAGCAGTACTTC
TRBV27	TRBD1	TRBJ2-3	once	CASSRDRGNPASTDTQYF	TGTGCCAGCAGTCGGGACAGGGGAAACCCTGCTAGCACAGATACGCAGTATTTT
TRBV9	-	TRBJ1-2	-	CASSVGPVNYGYTF	TGTGCCAGCAGCGTTGGGCCGGTGAACTATGGCTACACCTTC
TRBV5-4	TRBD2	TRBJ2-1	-	CASSLSGGTDNEQFF	TGTGCCAGCAGCTTGAGCGGGGGGACCGACAATGAGCAGTTCTTC
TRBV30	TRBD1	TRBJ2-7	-	CAWSGTGTYEQYF	TGTGCCTGGAGTGGGACAGGCACCTACGAGCAGTACTTC
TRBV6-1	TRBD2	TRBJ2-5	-	CASSELAGAQETQYF	TGTGCCAGCAGTGAACTAGCGGGGGCCCAAGAGACCCAGTACTTC
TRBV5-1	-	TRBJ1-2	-	CASSLDSPYGYTF	TGCGCCAGCAGCTTGGACAGCCCTTATGGCTACACCTTC
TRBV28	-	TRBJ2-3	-	CASSLPQRDTQYF	TGTGCCAGCAGTTTACCACAGAGAGATACGCAGTATTTT
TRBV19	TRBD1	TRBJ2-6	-	CASSRTGDFSGANVLTF	TGTGCCAGTTCTAGGACAGGTGACTTCTCTGGGGCCAACGTCCTGACTTTC
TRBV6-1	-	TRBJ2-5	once	CASSVHQETQYF	TGTGCCAGCAGTGTTCATCAAGAGACCCAGTACTTC
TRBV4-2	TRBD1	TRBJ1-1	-	CASSLGQGTNTEAFF	TGTGCCAGCAGCCTCGGACAGGGCACGAACACTGAAGCTTTCTTT
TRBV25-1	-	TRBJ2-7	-	CASSETGTLYEQYF	TGTGCCAGCAGTGAAACGGGTACCCTTTACGAGCAGTACTTC
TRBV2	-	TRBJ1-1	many	CASSLGRQNTEAFF	TGTGCCAGCAGCCTAGGGAGGCAGAACACTGAAGCTTTCTTT
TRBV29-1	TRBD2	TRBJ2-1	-	CSVEYTPLAGVPYNEQFF	TGCAGCGTTGAATATACCCCGCTAGCGGGAGTCCCTTACAATGAGCAGTTCTTC
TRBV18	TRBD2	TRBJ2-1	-	CASSPGTSVDEQFF	TGTGCCAGCTCACCTGGGACTAGCGTTGATGAGCAGTTCTTC
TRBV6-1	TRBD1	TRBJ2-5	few	CASSGRDRGETQYF	TGTGCCAGCAGTGGCCGGGACAGGGGAGAGACCCAGTACTTC
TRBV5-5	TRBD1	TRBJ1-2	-	CASSSGTAYGYTF	TGTGCCAGCAGCTCTGGGACAGCCTATGGCTACACCTTC
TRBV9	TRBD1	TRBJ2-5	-	CASSVTGQGKIETQYF	TGTGCCAGCAGCGTAACGGGACAGGGCAAGATTGAGACCCAGTACTTC
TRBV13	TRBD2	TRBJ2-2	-	CASSLEAGATGELFF	TGTGCCAGCAGCTTAGAAGCGGGGGCCACCGGGGAGCTGTTTTTT
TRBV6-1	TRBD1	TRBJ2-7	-	CASSEAPWTGSEQYF	TGTGCCAGCAGTGAAGCCCCCTGGACAGGGAGCGAGCAGTACTTC
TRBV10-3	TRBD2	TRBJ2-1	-	CAIKGTSGGNYNEQFF	TGTGCCATCAAGGGGACTAGCGGGGGGAACTACAATGAGCAGTTCTTC
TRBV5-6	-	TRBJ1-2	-	CASSRGHPFNYGYTF	TGTGCCAGCAGCCGTGGACACCCCTTTAACTATGGCTACACCTTC
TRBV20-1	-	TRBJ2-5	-	CSASPGETQYF	TGCAGTGCTAGCCCAGGGGAGACCCAGTACTTC
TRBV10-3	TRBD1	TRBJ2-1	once	CAISDAGTGHNEQFF	TGTGCCATCAGTGATGCCGGGACAGGACACAATGAGCAGTTCTTC
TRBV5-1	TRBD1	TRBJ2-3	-	CASSRGQGGSTDTQYF	TGCGCCAGCAGCCGCGGACAGGGGGGCAGCACAGATACGCAGTATTTT
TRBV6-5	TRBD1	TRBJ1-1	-	CASTTDTGGTEAFF	TGTGCCAGCACCACCGATACAGGGGGAACTGAAGCTTTCTTT
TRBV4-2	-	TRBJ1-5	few	CASSQEVATGWQPQHF	TGTGCCAGCAGCCAAGAGGTCGCTACAGGGTGGCAGCCCCAGCATTTT
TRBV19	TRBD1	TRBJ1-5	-	CASTETGGGGKQPQHF	TGTGCCAGTACCGAGACAGGGGGCGGAGGGAAGCAGCCCCAGCATTTT
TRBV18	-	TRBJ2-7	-	CASSPGGPYEQYF	TGTGCCAGCTCACCAGGGGGCCCCTACGAGCAGTACTTC
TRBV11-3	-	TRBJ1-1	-	CASHGGTEAFF	TGTGCCAGCCACGGAGGCACTGAAGCTTTCTTT
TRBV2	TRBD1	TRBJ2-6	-	CASQTGGFGANVLTF	TGTGCCAGTCAGACAGGGGGCTTTGGGGCCAACGTCCTGACTTTC
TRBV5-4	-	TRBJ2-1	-	CASSGDRIYNEQFF	TGTGCCAGCAGCGGAGACAGAATTTACAATGAGCAGTTCTTC
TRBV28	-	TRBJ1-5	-	CASSWGPPNQPQHF	TGTGCCAGCAGTTGGGGCCCTCCCAATCAGCCCCAGCATTTT
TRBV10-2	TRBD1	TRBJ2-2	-	CASNPGQGATGELFF	TGCGCCAGCAATCCGGGACAGGGGGCAACCGGGGAGCTGTTTTTT
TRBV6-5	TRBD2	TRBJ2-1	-	CATGGYNEQFF	TGTGCCACCGGGGGGTACAATGAGCAGTTCTTC
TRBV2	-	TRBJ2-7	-	CASSNAGTYEQYF	TGTGCCAGCAGTAATGCAGGAACCTACGAGCAGTACTTC
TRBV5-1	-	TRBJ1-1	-	CASSLAQGNTEAFF	TGCGCCAGCAGCTTGGCACAGGGGAACACTGAAGCTTTCTTT
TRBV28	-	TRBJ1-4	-	CASSSPGTTNEKLFF	TGTGCCAGCAGTTCCCCCGGGACAACTAATGAAAAACTGTTTTTT
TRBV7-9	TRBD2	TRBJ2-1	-	CASSWTSYQDEQFF	TGTGCCAGCAGCTGGACTAGTTATCAGGATGAGCAGTTCTTC
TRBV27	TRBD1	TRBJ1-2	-	CASSPQDRSYGYTF	TGTGCCAGCAGTCCTCAGGACAGGTCTTATGGCTACACCTTC
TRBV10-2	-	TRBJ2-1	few	CASSWGHEQFF	TGCGCCAGCAGTTGGGGCCATGAGCAGTTCTTC
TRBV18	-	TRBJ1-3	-	CASSLTIKEGNTIYF	TGTGCCAGCTCACTAACCATCAAGGAGGGAAACACCATATATTTT
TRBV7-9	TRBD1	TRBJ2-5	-	CASSLAISGGRETQYF	TGTGCCAGCAGCTTAGCGATCTCAGGGGGCCGAGAGACCCAGTACTTC
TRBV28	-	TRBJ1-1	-	CASSETALNTEAFF	TGTGCCAGCAGCGAGACAGCGTTGAACACTGAAGCTTTCTTT
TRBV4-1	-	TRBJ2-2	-	CASSGQEGGAHTGELFF	TGCGCCAGCAGCGGTCAAGAGGGGGGGGCCCACACCGGGGAGCTGTTTTTT
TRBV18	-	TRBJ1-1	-	CASSPRAGMNTEAFF	TGTGCCAGCTCACCAAGGGCGGGAATGAACACTGAAGCTTTCTTT
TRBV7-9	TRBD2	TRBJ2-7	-	CASSLGLAGDEQYF	TGTGCCAGCAGCTTGGGACTAGCGGGGGACGAGCAGTACTTC
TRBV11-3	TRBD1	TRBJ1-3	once	CASSQGQGNTIYF	TGTGCCAGCAGCCAGGGACAGGGAAACACCATATATTTT
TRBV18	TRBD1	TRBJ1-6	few	CASTQGNSPLHF	TGTGCCAGCACACAGGGGAATTCACCCCTCCACTTT
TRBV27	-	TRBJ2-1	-	CASSFSRLGDEQFF	TGTGCCAGCAGTTTCTCCCGACTTGGCGATGAGCAGTTCTTC
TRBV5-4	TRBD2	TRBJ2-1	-	CASSFGTSGRGITYNEQFF	TGTGCCAGCAGCTTCGGGACTAGCGGGAGAGGCATCACCTACAATGAGCAGTTCTTC